Here is one TCR beta chain with its context. The germline V gene has CDR1 SQVTM and CDR2 ANQGSEA. V was clipped by 6 bases and J by 9 bases, with 21 bases between them. CDR3 length equals 14 residues. This sample is part of a study of cytomegalovirus exposure and HLA in healthy donors. A multiplex PCR was run with 60 Vbeta primers and 13 Jbeta primers. Assay: immunoSEQ multiplex PCR; the TCRdb copy retains only in-frame clones and omits some. Among 100,000 to 150,000 clones listed, 72% were seen once. This clonotype was obtained from a man younger than 40 in good health and CMV-seronegative. The V gene is TRBV29-1, the J gene TRBJ2-1, with D maybe TRBD1 (8 bases). The sample taken for sequencing was PBMCs. CDR3 loop: CSVQNRGGSGEQFF. The CDR3 DNA sequence: TGCAGCGTCCAAAACAGGGGGGGTTCTGGTGAGCAGTTCTTC.